This T cell receptor beta chain originates from a study of blood T cell repertoires in COVID-19. The wider study: Both acute and convalescent COVID-19 samples were obtained from the United States, Italy and Spain.

Per germline, CDR1 SGHRS and CDR2 YFSETQ. Trimming stripped 0 bases from V and 10 bases from J, with 14 bases between. The CDR3 length is 15 residues. TCRdb's table, derived via immunoSEQ multiplex PCR, lists solely in-frame clones and lacks some. The sample carries 350,000 to 450,000 clones, 85% recorded once. J is TRBJ1-6 and V is TRBV5-1, with D possibly matching TRBD1 (6 bases). The source is a woman between 18 and 29 years old with acute or convalescent COVID-19. Sequenced sample: peripheral blood. This chain's CDR3 is CASSLDTGKGSPLHF. The CDR3 nucleotides read TGCGCCAGCAGCTTGGATACAGGGAAGGGATCACCCCTCCACTTT.